The rows below give T cell receptor beta chains drawn from one sample of a study of blood T cells in healthy people across ages. TCRdb re-analysed the 5' RACE reads in MiXCR, keeping a single row per CDR3 protein. The sample contains about 580,000 distinct CDR3 sequences, around half of which appear only once. Sequences were obtained from blood. The receptor source for this set is a man older than 75 in good health. Each CDR3 is given with its conserved first and last residue. D genes are given only for firm matches. The listing skips clone size in some rows; elsewhere it reads once, few, many or a size class.

.	.	TRBJ1-5	TRBV4-3	CASSQDLRQPRHF	TGCGCCAGCAGCCAAGATCTCAGGCAGCCCCGGCATTTT
TRBD2	.	TRBJ2-7	TRBV20-1	CSASALIAGGSEQYF	TGCAGTGCTAGCGCCCTTATAGCGGGAGGTTCCGAGCAGTACTTC
.	.	TRBJ2-3	TRBV20-1	CSAMRNPTDTQYF	TGCAGTGCTATGCGGAACCCGACAGATACGCAGTATTTT
TRBD1	.	TRBJ1-4	TRBV6-5	CASSYSGTGGATNEKLFF	TGTGCCAGCAGTTACTCGGGGACAGGGGGTGCAACTAATGAAAAACTGTTTTTT
TRBD1	.	TRBJ2-7	TRBV29-1	CSVGSHRGYEQYF	TGCAGCGTTGGGAGCCACAGGGGCTACGAGCAGTACTTC
TRBD1	many	TRBJ2-1	TRBV7-2	CASSLGTGYNEQFF	TGTGCCAGCAGCTTAGGGACAGGGTACAATGAGCAGTTCTTC
TRBD2	.	TRBJ2-3	TRBV9	CASSDGRGADTQYF	TGTGCCAGCAGCGACGGGAGGGGGGCAGATACGCAGTATTTT
.	.	TRBJ1-5	TRBV6-2/TRBV6-3	CASSPLDNYNQPQHF	TGTGCCAGCAGCCCCCTGGACAATTACAATCAGCCCCAGCATTTT
.	.	TRBJ2-7	TRBV12-3/TRBV12-4	CASQRTVYEQYF	TGTGCCAGCCAGCGGACAGTCTACGAGCAGTACTTC
.	few	TRBJ2-1	TRBV5-1	CASSTDYHEQFF	TGCGCCAGCAGCACTGACTACCATGAGCAGTTCTTC
.	.	TRBJ2-3	TRBV27	CASSSPGPSDTQYF	TGTGCCAGCAGTTCACCAGGACCCTCGGATACGCAGTATTTT
.	few	TRBJ2-3	TRBV7-2	CASSGLLTDTQYF	TGTGCCAGCAGCGGACTACTCACAGATACGCAGTATTTT
.	.	TRBJ2-3	TRBV4-1	CASSQALVRGPPDTQYF	TGCGCCAGCAGCCAAGCATTGGTGAGGGGCCCTCCAGATACGCAGTATTTT
TRBD2	many	TRBJ2-3	TRBV6-6	CASSPAGGGADTQYF	TGTGCCAGCAGTCCAGCGGGGGGGGGGGCAGATACGCAGTATTTT
.	.	TRBJ1-5	TRBV20-1	CSARVPLADQPQHF	TGCAGTGCTAGAGTCCCATTAGCGGATCAGCCCCAGCATTTT
TRBD1	few	TRBJ1-1	TRBV5-1	CASSLEGATEAFF	TGCGCCAGCAGCTTAGAGGGGGCCACTGAAGCTTTCTTT
TRBD1	.	TRBJ1-2	TRBV6-5	CASGTATNYGYTF	TGTGCCAGCGGGACAGCTACTAACTATGGCTACACCTTC
.	.	TRBJ2-5	TRBV7-9	CASSFRPRGIQETQYF	TGTGCCAGCAGCTTTAGACCAAGAGGCATACAAGAGACCCAGTACTTC
TRBD1	many	TRBJ2-1	TRBV29-1	CSVEDRGQPYNEQFF	TGCAGCGTTGAAGATCGGGGACAGCCTTACAATGAGCAGTTCTTC
.	few	TRBJ2-7	TRBV5-1	CASSQISGTESEQYF	TGCGCCAGCAGCCAAATCTCCGGGACGGAAAGCGAGCAGTACTTC
.	.	TRBJ1-2	TRBV7-2	CASSSSNSNYGYTF	TGTGCCAGCAGCTCGTCAAACTCTAACTATGGCTACACCTTC
TRBD1	.	TRBJ2-7	TRBV29-1	CSVARGLSYEQYF	TGCAGCGTTGCGAGGGGGCTCTCCTACGAGCAGTACTTC
TRBD1	.	TRBJ1-2	TRBV28	CASHGTGANYGYTF	TGTGCCAGCCACGGGACAGGGGCTAACTATGGCTACACCTTC
.	.	TRBJ2-3	TRBV7-8	CASSLVRPDTQYF	TGTGCCAGCAGCTTAGTGAGGCCAGATACGCAGTATTTT
.	few	TRBJ2-5	TRBV12-3/TRBV12-4	CASSSTRTGETQYF	TGTGCCAGCAGTTCCACCAGGACCGGGGAGACCCAGTACTTC
TRBD1	.	TRBJ2-5	TRBV10-3	CAISETGGGETQYF	TGTGCCATCAGTGAGACAGGGGGCGGGGAGACCCAGTACTTC
.	many	TRBJ1-2	TRBV6-6	CASREGHQNYGYTF	TGTGCCAGCAGAGAGGGACATCAAAACTATGGCTACACCTTC
.	.	TRBJ2-7	TRBV3-1	CASSQGVAGSYEQYF	TGTGCCAGCAGCCAAGGCGTAGCAGGGAGCTACGAGCAGTACTTC
.	once	TRBJ2-1	TRBV15	CATSRDQLGGLYNGQFF	TGTGCCACCAGCAGAGATCAATTGGGGGGCCTTTACAATGGGCAGTTCTTC
.	.	TRBJ1-2	TRBV9	CTSSVDRGFYGYTF	TGTACCAGCAGCGTAGATAGGGGATTCTATGGCTACACCTTC
TRBD2	.	TRBJ2-1	TRBV6-2/TRBV6-3	CASSGVSGSSYNEQFF	TGTGCCAGCAGTGGAGTTAGCGGGAGTTCCTACAATGAGCAGTTCTTC
.	.	TRBJ1-6	TRBV7-2	CASSLEGTSNSPLHF	TGTGCCAGCAGCTTAGAAGGGACATCTAATTCACCCCTCCACTTT
.	.	TRBJ2-1	TRBV4-3	CASSQDTARSNEQFF	TGCGCCAGCAGCCAAGATACAGCCCGGAGCAATGAGCAGTTCTTC
TRBD2	.	TRBJ2-1	TRBV6-5	CATSAGRERNEQFF	TGTGCCACCAGTGCGGGGAGGGAGAGGAATGAGCAGTTCTTC
TRBD1	.	TRBJ1-2	TRBV7-2	CASTLDRGSKGYTF	TGTGCCAGCACCCTGGACAGGGGGTCGAAGGGCTACACCTTC